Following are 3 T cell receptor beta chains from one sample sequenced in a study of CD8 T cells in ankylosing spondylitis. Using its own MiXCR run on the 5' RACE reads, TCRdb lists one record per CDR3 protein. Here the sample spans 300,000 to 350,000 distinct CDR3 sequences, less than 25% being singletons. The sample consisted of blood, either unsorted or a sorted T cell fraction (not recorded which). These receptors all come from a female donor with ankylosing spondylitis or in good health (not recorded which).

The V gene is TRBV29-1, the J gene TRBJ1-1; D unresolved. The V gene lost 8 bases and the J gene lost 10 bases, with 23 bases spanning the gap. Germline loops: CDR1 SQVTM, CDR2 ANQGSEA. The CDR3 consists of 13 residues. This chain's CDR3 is CSPVGVEGDRAFF. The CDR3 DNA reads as TGCAGCCCCGTTGGGGTAGAGGGTGATAGAGCTTTCTTT.

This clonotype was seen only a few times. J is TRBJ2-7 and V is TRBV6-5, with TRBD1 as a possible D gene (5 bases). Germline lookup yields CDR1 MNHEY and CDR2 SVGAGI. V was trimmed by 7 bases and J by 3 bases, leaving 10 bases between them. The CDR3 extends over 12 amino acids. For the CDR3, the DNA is TGTGCCAGCATGAAAAGGGGCTACGAGCAGTACTTC. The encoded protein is CASMKRGYEQYF.

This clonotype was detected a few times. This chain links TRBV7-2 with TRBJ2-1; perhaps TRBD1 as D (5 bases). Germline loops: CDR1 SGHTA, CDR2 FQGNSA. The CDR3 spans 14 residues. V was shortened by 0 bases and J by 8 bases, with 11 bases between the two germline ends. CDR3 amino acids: CASSLARASDEQFF. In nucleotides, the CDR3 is TGTGCCAGCAGCTTAGCCAGGGCGAGCGATGAGCAGTTCTTC.